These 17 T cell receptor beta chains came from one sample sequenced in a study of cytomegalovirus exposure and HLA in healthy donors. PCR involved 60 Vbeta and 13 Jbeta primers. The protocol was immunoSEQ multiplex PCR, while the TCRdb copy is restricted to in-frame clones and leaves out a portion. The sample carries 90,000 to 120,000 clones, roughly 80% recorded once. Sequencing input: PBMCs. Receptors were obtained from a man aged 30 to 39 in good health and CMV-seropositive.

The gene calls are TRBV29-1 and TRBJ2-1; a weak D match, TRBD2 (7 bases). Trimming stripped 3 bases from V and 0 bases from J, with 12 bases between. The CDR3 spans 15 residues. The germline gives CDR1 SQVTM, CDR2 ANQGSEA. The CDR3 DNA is TGCAGCGTTGAGGGCGGGGGCAGCTCCTACAATGAGCAGTTCTTC. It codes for CSVEGGGSSYNEQFF.

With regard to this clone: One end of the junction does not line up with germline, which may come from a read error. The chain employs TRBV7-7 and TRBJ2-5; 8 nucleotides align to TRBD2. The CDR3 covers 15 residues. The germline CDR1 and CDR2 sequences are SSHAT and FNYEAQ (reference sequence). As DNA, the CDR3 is TGTGCTAGCAGCTTAGGGGGGCTAGCGGGAGAGACCCAGTACTTC. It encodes CASSLGGLAGETQYF. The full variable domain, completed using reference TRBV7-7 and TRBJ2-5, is GAGVSQSPRYKVTKRGQDVTLRCDPISSHATLYWYQQALGQGPEFLTYFNYEAQPDKSGLPSDRFSAERPEGSISTLTIQRTEQRDSAMYRCASSLGGLAGETQYFGPGTRLLVL.

Here the CDR3 DNA reads TGCGCCAGCAGCTTATTAGCCTACGAGCAGTACTTC. Translation: CASSLLAYEQYF. The chain couples TRBV5-1 to TRBJ2-7; D gene uncertain. Trimming cost V 2 bases and J 2 bases, with 5 bases left between them. Germline CDR1 and CDR2: SGHRS and YFSETQ. The CDR3 extends over 12 amino acids. Together with reference TRBV5-1 and TRBJ2-7, the CDR3 gives the full variable domain: KAGVTQTPRYLIKTRGQQVTLSCSPISGHRSVSWYQQTPGQGLQFLFEYFSETQRNKGNFPGRFSGRQFSNSRSEMNVSTLELGDSALYLCASSLLAYEQYFGPGTRLTVT.

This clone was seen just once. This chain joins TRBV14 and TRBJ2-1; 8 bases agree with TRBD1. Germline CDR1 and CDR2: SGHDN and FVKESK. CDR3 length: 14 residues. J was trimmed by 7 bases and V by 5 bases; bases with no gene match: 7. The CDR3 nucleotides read TGTGCCAGCAGCAAGGCAGGGGGCATGAATGAGCAGTTCTTC. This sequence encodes CASSKAGGMNEQFF.

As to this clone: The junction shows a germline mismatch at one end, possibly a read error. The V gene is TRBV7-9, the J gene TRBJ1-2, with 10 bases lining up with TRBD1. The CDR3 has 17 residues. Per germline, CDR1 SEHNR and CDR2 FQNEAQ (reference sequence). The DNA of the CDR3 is TGTTCCAGCAGCAATACCGGGACAGGGGACTTAGGCTATGGCTACACCTTC. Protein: CSSSNTGTGDLGYGYTF. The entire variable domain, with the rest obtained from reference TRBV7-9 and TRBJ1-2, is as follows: DTGVSQNPRHKITKRGQNVTFRCDPISEHNRLYWYRQTLGQGPEFLTYFQNEAQLEKSRLLSDRFSAERPKGSFSTLEIQRTEQGDSAMYLCSSSNTGTGDLGYGYTFGSGTRLTVV.

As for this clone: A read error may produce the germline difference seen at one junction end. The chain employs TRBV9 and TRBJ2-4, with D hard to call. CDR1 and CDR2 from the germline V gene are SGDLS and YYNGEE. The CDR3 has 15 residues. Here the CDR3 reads CASSVGITAKNSQYF. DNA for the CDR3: TGTGCCAGCAGCGTAGGTATTACCGCGAAAAACAGTCAGTACTTC.

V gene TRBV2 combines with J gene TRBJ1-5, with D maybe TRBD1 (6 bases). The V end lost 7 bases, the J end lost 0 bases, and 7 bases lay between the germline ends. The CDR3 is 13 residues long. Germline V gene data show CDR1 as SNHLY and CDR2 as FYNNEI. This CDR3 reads CASKDSSNQPQHF. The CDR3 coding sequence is TGTGCCAGCAAGGACAGTAGCAATCAGCCCCAGCATTTT.

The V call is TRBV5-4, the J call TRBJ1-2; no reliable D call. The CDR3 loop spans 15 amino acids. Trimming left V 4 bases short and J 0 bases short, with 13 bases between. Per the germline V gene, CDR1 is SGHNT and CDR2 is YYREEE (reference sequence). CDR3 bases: TGTGCCAGCAGCCACCTGGAGCAGTCTAACTATGGCTACACCTTC. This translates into CASSHLEQSNYGYTF.

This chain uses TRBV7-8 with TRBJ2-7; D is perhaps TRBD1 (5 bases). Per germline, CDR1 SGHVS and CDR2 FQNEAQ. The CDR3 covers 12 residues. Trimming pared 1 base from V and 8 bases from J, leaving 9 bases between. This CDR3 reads CASSLVDSQQYF. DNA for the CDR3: TGTGCCAGCAGCTTAGTTGACAGCCAGCAGTACTTC.

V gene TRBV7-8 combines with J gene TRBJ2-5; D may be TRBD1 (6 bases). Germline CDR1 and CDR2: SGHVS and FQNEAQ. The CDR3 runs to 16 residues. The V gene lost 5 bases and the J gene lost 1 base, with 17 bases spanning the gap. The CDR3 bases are TGTGCCAGCAGCCCTTACAGGGTAGGGCCCCAAGAGACCCAGTACTTC. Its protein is CASSPYRVGPQETQYF. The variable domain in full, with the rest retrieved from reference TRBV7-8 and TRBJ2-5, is GAGVSQSPRYKVAKRGQDVALRCDPISGHVSLFWYQQALGQGPEFLTYFQNEAQLDKSGLPSDRFFAERPEGSVSTLKIQRTQQEDSAVYLCASSPYRVGPQETQYFGPGTRLLVL.

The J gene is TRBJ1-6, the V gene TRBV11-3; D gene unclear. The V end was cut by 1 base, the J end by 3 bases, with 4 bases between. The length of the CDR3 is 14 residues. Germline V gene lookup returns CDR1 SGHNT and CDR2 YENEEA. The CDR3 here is CASSLALYNSPLHF. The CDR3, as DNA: TGTGCCAGCAGCTTAGCCCTCTATAATTCACCCCTCCACTTT.

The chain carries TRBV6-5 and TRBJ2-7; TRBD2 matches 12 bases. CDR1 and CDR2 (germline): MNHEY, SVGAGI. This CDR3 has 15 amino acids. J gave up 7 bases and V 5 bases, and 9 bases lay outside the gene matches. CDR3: CASSVLAGGPGEQYF. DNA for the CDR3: TGTGCCAGCAGTGTCCTAGCGGGGGGGCCGGGTGAGCAGTACTTC.

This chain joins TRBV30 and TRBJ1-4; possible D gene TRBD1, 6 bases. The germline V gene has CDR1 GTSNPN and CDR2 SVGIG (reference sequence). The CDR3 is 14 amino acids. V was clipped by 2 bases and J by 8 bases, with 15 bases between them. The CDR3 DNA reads TGTGCCTGGAGTAGGGGCAGGGGTGAAGAAAAACTGTTTTTT. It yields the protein CAWSRGRGEEKLFF.

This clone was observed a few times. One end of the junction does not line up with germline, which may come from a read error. The CDR3 nucleotides are TGTGCCAGCAGCCTGGCAGGGACGCCGGGAGAGTCCTTC. Translation: CASSLAGTPGESF. V gene TRBV4-2 combines with J gene TRBJ1-2, with D perhaps TRBD1 (5 bases). This CDR3 is built from 13 residues. Germline CDR1 and CDR2: LGHNA and YNFKEQ.

In DNA form, the CDR3 reads TGCAGCGTTGTGGTCGAGGGGGGACAGGGGGCCATAAACTATGGCTACACCTTC. It specifies CSVVVEGGQGAINYGYTF. The chain is built from TRBV29-1 and TRBJ1-2, with 12 positions matching TRBD1. V trimming: 4 bases; J trimming: 2 bases; junction bases outside the gene matches: 14. CDR1 SQVTM and CDR2 ANQGSEA come from the germline V gene. This CDR3 has 18 amino acids.

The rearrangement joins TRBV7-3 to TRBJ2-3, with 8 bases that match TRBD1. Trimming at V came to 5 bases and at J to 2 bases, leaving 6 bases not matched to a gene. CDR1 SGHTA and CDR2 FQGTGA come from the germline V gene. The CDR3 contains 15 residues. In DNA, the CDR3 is TGTGCCAGCAGCAGGGACAGGTCCTTCACAGATACGCAGTATTTT. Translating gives CASSRDRSFTDTQYF.

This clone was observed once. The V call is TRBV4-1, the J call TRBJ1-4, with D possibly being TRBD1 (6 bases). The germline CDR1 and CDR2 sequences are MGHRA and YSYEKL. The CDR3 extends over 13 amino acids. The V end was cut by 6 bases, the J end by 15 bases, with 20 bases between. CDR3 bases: TGCGCCAGCAGGCCAGGGGAGGGTAGAGGGTTGTTTTTT. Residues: CASRPGEGRGLFF.